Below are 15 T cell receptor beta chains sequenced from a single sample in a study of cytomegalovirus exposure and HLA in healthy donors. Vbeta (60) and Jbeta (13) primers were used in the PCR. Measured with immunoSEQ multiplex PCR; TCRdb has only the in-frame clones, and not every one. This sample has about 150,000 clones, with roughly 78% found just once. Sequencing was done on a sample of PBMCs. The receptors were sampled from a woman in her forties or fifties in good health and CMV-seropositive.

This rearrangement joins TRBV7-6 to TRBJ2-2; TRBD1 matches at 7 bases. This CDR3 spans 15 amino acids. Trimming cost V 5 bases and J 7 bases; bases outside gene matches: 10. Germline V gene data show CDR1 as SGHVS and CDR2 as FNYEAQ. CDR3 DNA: TGTGCCAGCAGCGCCCCGACAGGGTTTGGCGGGGAGCTGTTTTTT. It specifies CASSAPTGFGGELFF. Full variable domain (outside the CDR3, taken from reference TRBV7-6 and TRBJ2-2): GAGVSQSPRYKVTKRGQDVALRCDPISGHVSLYWYRQALGQGPEFLTYFNYEAQQDKSGLPNDRFSAERPEGSISTLTIQRTEQRDSAMYRCASSAPTGFGGELFFGEGSRLTVL.

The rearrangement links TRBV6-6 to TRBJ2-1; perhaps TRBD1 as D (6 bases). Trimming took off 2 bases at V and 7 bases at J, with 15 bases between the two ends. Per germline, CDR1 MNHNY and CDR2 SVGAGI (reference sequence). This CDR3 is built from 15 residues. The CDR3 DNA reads TGTGCCAGCAGTTACCAACCGCAGGGGAATAATGAGCAGTTCTTC. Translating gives CASSYQPQGNNEQFF.

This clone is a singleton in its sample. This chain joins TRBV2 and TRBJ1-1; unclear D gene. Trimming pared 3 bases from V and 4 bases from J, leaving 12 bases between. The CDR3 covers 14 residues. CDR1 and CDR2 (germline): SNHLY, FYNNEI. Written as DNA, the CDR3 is TGTGCCAGCAGTGAGCAGGCCGAGAGCACTGAAGCTTTCTTT. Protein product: CASSEQAESTEAFF.

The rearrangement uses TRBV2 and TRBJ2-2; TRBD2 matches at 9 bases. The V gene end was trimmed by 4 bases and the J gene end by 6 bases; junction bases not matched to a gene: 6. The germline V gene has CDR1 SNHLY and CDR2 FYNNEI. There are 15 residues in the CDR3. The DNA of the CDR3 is TGTGCCAGCAGTGCGAGGCGGGGGGGCCCCGGGGAGCTGTTTTTT. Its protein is CASSARRGGPGELFF.

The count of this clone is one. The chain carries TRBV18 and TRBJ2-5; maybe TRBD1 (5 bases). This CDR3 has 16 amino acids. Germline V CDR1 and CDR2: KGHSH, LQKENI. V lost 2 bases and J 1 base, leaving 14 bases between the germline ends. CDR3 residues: CASSPILQVGQETQYF. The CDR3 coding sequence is TGTGCCAGCTCACCAATACTACAGGTGGGCCAAGAGACCCAGTACTTC. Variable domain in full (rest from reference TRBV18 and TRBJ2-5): NAGVMQNPRHLVRRRGQEARLRCSPMKGHSHVYWYRQLPEEGLKFMVYLQKENIIDESGMPKERFSAEFPKEGPSILRIQQVVRGDSAAYFCASSPILQVGQETQYFGPGTRLLVL.

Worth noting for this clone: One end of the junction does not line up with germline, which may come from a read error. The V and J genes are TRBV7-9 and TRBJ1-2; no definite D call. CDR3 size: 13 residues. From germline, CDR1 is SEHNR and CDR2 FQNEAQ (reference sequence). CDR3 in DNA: TGTTCCAGCAGCTCAGAGTTCACCGGGGGCTACACCTTC. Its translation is CSSSSEFTGGYTF.

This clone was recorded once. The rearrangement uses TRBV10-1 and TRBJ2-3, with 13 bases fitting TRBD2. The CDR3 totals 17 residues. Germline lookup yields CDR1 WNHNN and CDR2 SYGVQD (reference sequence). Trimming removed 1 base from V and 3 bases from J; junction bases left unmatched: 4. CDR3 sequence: CASSELGLAGATDTQYF. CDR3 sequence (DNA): TGCGCCAGCAGTGAGTTAGGACTAGCGGGGGCGACAGATACGCAGTATTTT.

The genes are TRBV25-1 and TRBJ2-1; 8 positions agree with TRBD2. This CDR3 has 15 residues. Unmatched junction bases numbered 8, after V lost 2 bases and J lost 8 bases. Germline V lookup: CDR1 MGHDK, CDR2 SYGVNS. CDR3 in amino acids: CASSEHAGGLYEQFF. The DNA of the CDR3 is TGTGCCAGCAGTGAACATGCGGGGGGCCTCTATGAGCAGTTCTTC.

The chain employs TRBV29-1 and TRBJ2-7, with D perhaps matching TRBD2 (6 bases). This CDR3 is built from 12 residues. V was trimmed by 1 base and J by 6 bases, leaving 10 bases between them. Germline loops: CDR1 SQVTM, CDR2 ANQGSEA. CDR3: CSVEVWRGEQYF. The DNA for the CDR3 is TGCAGCGTTGAAGTCTGGAGGGGCGAGCAGTACTTC.

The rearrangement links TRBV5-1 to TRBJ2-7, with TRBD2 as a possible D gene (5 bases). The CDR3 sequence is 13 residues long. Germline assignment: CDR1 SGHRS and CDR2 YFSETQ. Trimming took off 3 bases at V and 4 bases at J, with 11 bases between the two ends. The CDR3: CASSSSTSYEQYF. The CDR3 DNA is TGCGCCAGCAGCTCATCTACTAGTTACGAGCAGTACTTC.

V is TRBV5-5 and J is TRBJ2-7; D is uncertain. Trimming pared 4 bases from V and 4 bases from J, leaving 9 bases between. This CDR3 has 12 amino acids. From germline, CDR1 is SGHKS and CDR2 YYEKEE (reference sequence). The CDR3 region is CASSLAAYEQYF. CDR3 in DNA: TGTGCCAGCAGCCTCGCCGCGTACGAGCAGTACTTC. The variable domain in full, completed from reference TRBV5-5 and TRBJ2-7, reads DAGVTQSPTHLIKTRGQQVTLRCSPISGHKSVSWYQQVLGQGPQFIFQYYEKEERGRGNFPDRFSARQFPNYSSELNVNALLLGDSALYLCASSLAAYEQYFGPGTRLTVT.

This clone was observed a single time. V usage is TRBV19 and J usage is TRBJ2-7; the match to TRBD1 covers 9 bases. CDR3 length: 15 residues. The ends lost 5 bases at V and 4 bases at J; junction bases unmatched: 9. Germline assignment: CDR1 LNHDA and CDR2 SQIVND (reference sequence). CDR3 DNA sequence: TGTGCCAGTAGTCTCACCGGGACAGGGACTTACGAGCAGTACTTC. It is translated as CASSLTGTGTYEQYF.

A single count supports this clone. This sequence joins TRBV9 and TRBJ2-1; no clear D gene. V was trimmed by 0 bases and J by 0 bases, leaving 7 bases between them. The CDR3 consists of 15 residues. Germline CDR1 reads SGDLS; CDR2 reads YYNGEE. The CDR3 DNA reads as TGTGCCAGCAGCGTAGGTCCGGGCTCCTACAATGAGCAGTTCTTC. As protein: CASSVGPGSYNEQFF.

The CDR3 is CASSYFGGKGESPLHF. In nucleotides, the CDR3 is TGTGCCAGCAGTTACTTCGGGGGTAAAGGAGAATCACCCCTCCACTTT. V usage is TRBV6-6 and J usage is TRBJ1-6; possible D gene TRBD1, 5 bases. This CDR3 spans 16 amino acids. Germline V gene data show CDR1 as MNHNY and CDR2 as SVGAGI (reference sequence). Trimming pared 1 base from V and 10 bases from J, leaving 17 bases between.

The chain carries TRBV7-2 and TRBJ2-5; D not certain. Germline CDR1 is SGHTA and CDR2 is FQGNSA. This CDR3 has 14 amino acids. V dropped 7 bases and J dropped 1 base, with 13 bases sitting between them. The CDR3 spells CASKETASQETQYF. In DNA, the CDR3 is TGTGCCAGCAAGGAGACGGCTTCCCAAGAGACCCAGTACTTC.